These 20 T cell receptor beta chains originate from one sample sequenced in a study of T-cell reconstitution after alpha-beta-depleted transplantation in children. Preparation of the TCRbeta library used unique molecular identifiers. TCRdb independently ran MiXCR on the PCR reads; one entry per CDR3 protein. The sample contains about 250,000 distinct CDR3 sequences, roughly 25% of which appear only once. Material: PBMCs, mostly from graft donor cells, obtained 360 days after TCRalphabeta/CD19-depleted stem cell transplant. All receptors derive from a female patient aged 2-15 years who had a stem cell transplant for congenital amegakaryocytic thrombocytopenia, so the T cells may come from the graft donor.

This chain uses TRBV5-1 with TRBJ2-1, with D hard to call. The V gene's germline CDR1 is SGHRS and CDR2 YFSETQ. V was clipped by 0 bases and J by 5 bases, with 9 bases between them. The CDR3 is made up of 14 amino acids. CDR3 sequence: CASSLVDPNNEQFF. In DNA, the CDR3 is TGCGCCAGCAGCTTGGTCGATCCGAACAATGAGCAGTTCTTC.

J is TRBJ2-2 and V is TRBV20-1; D may match TRBD1 or TRBD2 (5 bases each). Deletions cut 6 bases from V and 1 base from J, with 15 bases between. The CDR3 contains 15 residues. The germline gives CDR1 DFQATT, CDR2 SNEGSKA (reference sequence). CDR3 sequence (DNA): TGCAGTGCAAGACCCATGGGACGGAACACCGGGGAGCTGTTTTTT. It encodes CSARPMGRNTGELFF.

This clonotype was recorded many times. The rearrangement links TRBV12-3 or TRBV12-4 to TRBJ1-1; 8 bases are shared with TRBD1. The CDR3 length is 13 residues. The ends lost 3 bases at V and 7 bases at J; junction bases unmatched: 4. The CDR3, as DNA: TGTGCCAGCAGTTTGATACAGGGGGGTGAAGCTTTCTTT. Amino acid sequence: CASSLIQGGEAFF.

The rearrangement links TRBV5-4 to TRBJ2-7; 10 nucleotides agree with TRBD2. Unmatched junction bases numbered 5, after V lost 3 bases and J lost 2 bases. This CDR3 has 15 amino acids. Germline CDR1 reads SGHNT; CDR2 reads YYREEE (reference sequence). CDR3 nucleotide sequence: TGTGCCAGCAGCTGGGGGACTAGCGTCCCCTACGAGCAGTACTTC. Its translation is CASSWGTSVPYEQYF. The whole variable domain, filled in from reference TRBV5-4 and TRBJ2-7, reads ETGVTQSPTHLIKTRGQQVTLRCSSQSGHNTVSWYQQALGQGPQFIFQYYREEENGRGNFPPRFSGLQFPNYSSELNVNALELDDSALYLCASSWGTSVPYEQYFGPGTRLTVT.

The rearrangement joins TRBV2 to TRBJ1-2, with TRBD1 as a possible D gene (5 bases). CDR3 length: 13 amino acids. Trimming shortened V by 4 bases and J by 4 bases, and 10 bases separated the two germline ends. The germline gives CDR1 SNHLY, CDR2 FYNNEI. CDR3: CASSGSGSYGYTF. CDR3 DNA: TGTGCCAGCAGTGGATCAGGGTCCTATGGCTACACCTTC.

This clonotype occurred a few times. The chain recombines TRBV7-6 with TRBJ2-3, with D maybe TRBD2 (5 bases). Germline assignment: CDR1 SGHVS and CDR2 FNYEAQ. The V end was cut by 1 base, the J end by 4 bases, with 15 bases between. This CDR3 has 16 amino acids. In nucleotides, the CDR3 is TGTGCCAGCAGCTTAGTCGGCCCCGGAGGCGCAGATACGCAGTATTTT. Protein: CASSLVGPGGADTQYF.

The gene calls are TRBV3-1 and TRBJ2-1; 7 bases align to TRBD2. Trimming at V came to 5 bases and at J to 6 bases, leaving 4 bases not matched to a gene. In germline, CDR1 is LGHDT, CDR2 YNNKEL (reference sequence). The CDR3 is 13 residues long. DNA of the CDR3: TGTGCCAGCAGCAGGGACTACTCCAATGAGCAGTTCTTC. Protein: CASSRDYSNEQFF.

The DNA for the CDR3 is TGTGCCAGCAGCCAAGTAGGAGGGGACGATGAGCAGTTCTTC. Protein sequence: CASSQVGGDDEQFF. The chain links TRBV4-2 to TRBJ2-1; D is possibly TRBD2 (6 bases). The length of the CDR3 is 14 residues. CDR1 and CDR2 from the germline V gene are LGHNA and YNFKEQ. The V gene lost 1 base and the J gene lost 8 bases, with 12 bases spanning the gap.

The V gene is TRBV15, the J gene TRBJ1-1; D is undetermined. Germline values: CDR1 LNHNV, CDR2 YYDKDF (reference sequence). V was shortened by 0 bases and J by 0 bases, with 8 bases between the two germline ends. CDR3 length: 15 amino acids. Here the CDR3 DNA reads TGTGCCACCAGCAGAGACAGAACTATGAACACTGAAGCTTTCTTT. It translates to CATSRDRTMNTEAFF.

The genes are TRBV12-3 or TRBV12-4 and TRBJ2-2; 11 positions agree with TRBD2. This CDR3 comprises 16 residues. The V gene end was trimmed by 5 bases and the J gene end by 4 bases; junction bases not matched to a gene: 6. The CDR3 region is CASSRRLAGSTGELFF. In DNA, the CDR3 is TGTGCCAGCAGTCGAAGACTAGCGGGGAGCACCGGGGAGCTGTTTTTT.

This clonotype was counted a few times. This sequence joins TRBV12-3 or TRBV12-4 and TRBJ1-1; D is perhaps TRBD1 (5 bases). The CDR3 sequence is 13 residues long. V lost 8 bases and J lost 2, with 12 bases in between. The CDR3 nucleotides are TGTGCCAGCTTACTAGACAGAAACACTGAAGCTTTCTTT. Translated: CASLLDRNTEAFF.

This clonotype was seen a few times. The chain links TRBV12-3 or TRBV12-4 to TRBJ2-7; TRBD1 is a possible D gene (6 bases). The CDR3 consists of 14 residues. V was shortened by 5 bases and J by 5 bases, with 16 bases between the two germline ends. In DNA form, the CDR3 reads TGTGCCAGCAGTCGTCTCAGGGGTGGGGACGAGCAGTACTTC. This encodes CASSRLRGGDEQYF.

The chain's CDR3 is CASSPPGLAQSSYNEQFF. The CDR3 nucleotides read TGTGCCAGCTCACCACCGGGACTAGCGCAGAGCTCCTACAATGAGCAGTTCTTC. V gene TRBV18 combines with J gene TRBJ2-1; 10 nucleotides line up with TRBD2. CDR1 is KGHSH and CDR2 is LQKENI in the germline V gene. The CDR3 consists of 18 residues. The ends lost 0 bases at V and 0 bases at J; junction bases unmatched: 5.

This clonotype was found a few times. The chain links TRBV5-1 to TRBJ2-3; the D call may be TRBD1 or TRBD2 (5 bases each). Trimming took off 7 bases at V and 3 bases at J, with 21 bases between the two ends. The CDR3 totals 16 residues. The germline V gene encodes CDR1 SGHRS and CDR2 YFSETQ. The CDR3 DNA sequence: TGCGCCAGCGCTGCGGGCTGGGGACCTTGGACAGATACGCAGTATTTT. Its protein is CASAAGWGPWTDTQYF. The entire variable domain, with the rest obtained from reference TRBV5-1 and TRBJ2-3, is as follows: KAGVTQTPRYLIKTRGQQVTLSCSPISGHRSVSWYQQTPGQGLQFLFEYFSETQRNKGNFPGRFSGRQFSNSRSEMNVSTLELGDSALYLCASAAGWGPWTDTQYFGPGTRLTVL.

This clonotype was seen a handful of times. This chain links TRBV6-5 with TRBJ2-3, with 9 bases aligning to TRBD2. The CDR3 consists of 19 residues. V was pared by 0 bases and J by 6 bases, with 16 bases of the junction left unmatched. The germline CDR1 and CDR2 sequences are MNHEY and SVGAGI. The CDR3 region has the DNA TGTGCCAGCAGTTACTCGTCGGGGCTAGCGGGACCCGAACCGGATACGCAGTATTTT. It codes for CASSYSSGLAGPEPDTQYF.

This clonotype turned up a few times. This sequence joins TRBV7-7 and TRBJ2-3, with TRBD1 as a possible D gene (5 bases). The germline CDR1 and CDR2 sequences are SSHAT and FNYEAQ (reference sequence). V gave up 1 base and J gave up 2 bases, with 10 bases separating them. The CDR3 is made up of 15 amino acids. CDR3 sequence reads: CASSLGTGSTDTQYF. CDR3 nucleotide sequence: TGTGCCAGCAGCTTAGGCACAGGCTCCACAGATACGCAGTATTTT.

This clonotype was seen at least ten times. The rearrangement uses TRBV28 and TRBJ2-2; weak D call: TRBD1 (5 bases). The V end was cut by 3 bases, the J end by 5 bases, with 7 bases between. Germline loops: CDR1 MDHEN, CDR2 SYDVKM. The CDR3 extends over 13 amino acids. CDR3 nucleotide sequence: TGTGCCAGCAGTTTGGGGCGGACCGGGGAGCTGTTTTTT. Protein sequence: CASSLGRTGELFF.

This clonotype has more than one count but fewer than ten. The gene calls are TRBV25-1 and TRBJ2-5, with TRBD1 matching 7 bases. The CDR3 sequence is 15 residues long. Per the germline V gene, CDR1 is MGHDK and CDR2 is SYGVNS. J was trimmed by 4 bases and V by 5 bases; bases with no gene match: 10. CDR3: CASSNLTGDRETQYF. The CDR3 nucleotides are TGTGCCAGCAGTAATCTAACAGGGGATAGAGAGACCCAGTACTTC. The entire variable domain, with the rest obtained from reference TRBV25-1 and TRBJ2-5, is as follows: EADIYQTPRYLVIGTGKKITLECSQTMGHDKMYWYQQDPGMELHLIHYSYGVNSTEKGDLSSESTVSRIRTEHFPLTLESARPSHTSQYLCASSNLTGDRETQYFGPGTRLLVL.

This clonotype was observed a handful of times. The chain has TRBV10-3 and TRBJ1-3; 8 positions agree with TRBD1. The V gene end was trimmed by 3 bases and the J gene end by 0 bases; junction bases not matched to a gene: 4. CDR1 is ENHRY, CDR2 SYGVKD, per germline. This CDR3 has 16 amino acids. For the CDR3, the DNA is TGTGCCATCAGTGACCGGGACAGGCTCTCTGGAAACACCATATATTTT. As protein: CAISDRDRLSGNTIYF.

The CDR3 spells CASSSPPSVAYEQYF. As DNA, the CDR3 is TGTGCCAGCAGTTCACCGCCGTCAGTGGCCTACGAGCAGTACTTC. J is TRBJ2-7 and V is TRBV6-2 or TRBV6-3; D not resolved. The CDR3 loop spans 15 amino acids. Trimming pared 4 bases from V and 2 bases from J, leaving 15 bases between. The germline V gene encodes CDR1 MNHEY and CDR2 SVGEGT.